Sequencing of this T cell receptor beta chain was carried out in a study of T cells in tuberculosis. Study in general: Within 7 days of starting treatment, or before, PBMC were stored.

Time point in this sample: new active TB diagnosis, blood taken before or within 7 days of starting treatment. Note on this clone: The antigen is unknown.

Per the germline V gene, CDR1 is MNHNS and CDR2 is SASEGT. This CDR3 spans 15 amino acids. V was shortened by 2 bases and J by 3 bases, with 13 bases between the two germline ends. Broader study findings: Smaller alpha distances in active tuberculosis partly reflected shorter CDR3-alpha lengths.

The method was immunoSEQ multiplex PCR; TCRdb's version includes in-frame clones alone and lacks a portion of them. The sample holds around 30,000 clones, roughly 93% seen once. The sequencing used PBMCs, collected at tuberculosis diagnosis. The rearrangement links TRBV6-1 to TRBJ1-2; D remains unclear. This receptor was taken from an adult with tuberculosis. CDR3 bases: TGTGCCAGCAGTGAAACTCGTATGAGTTACTATGGCTACACCTTC. This encodes CASSETRMSYYGYTF.